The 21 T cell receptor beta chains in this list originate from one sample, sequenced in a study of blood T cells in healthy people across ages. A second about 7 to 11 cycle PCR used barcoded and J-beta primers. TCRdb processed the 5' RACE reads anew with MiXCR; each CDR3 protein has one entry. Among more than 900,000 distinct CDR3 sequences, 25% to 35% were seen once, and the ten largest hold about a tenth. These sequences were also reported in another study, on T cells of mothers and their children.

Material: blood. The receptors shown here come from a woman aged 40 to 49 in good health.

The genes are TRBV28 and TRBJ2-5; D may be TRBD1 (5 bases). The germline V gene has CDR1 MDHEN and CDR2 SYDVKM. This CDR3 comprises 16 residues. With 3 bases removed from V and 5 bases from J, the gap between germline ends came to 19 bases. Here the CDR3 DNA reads TGTGCCAGCAGTTTTGGTCCCGGCCAGGGAACGGAGACCCAGTACTTC. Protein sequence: CASSFGPGQGTETQYF.

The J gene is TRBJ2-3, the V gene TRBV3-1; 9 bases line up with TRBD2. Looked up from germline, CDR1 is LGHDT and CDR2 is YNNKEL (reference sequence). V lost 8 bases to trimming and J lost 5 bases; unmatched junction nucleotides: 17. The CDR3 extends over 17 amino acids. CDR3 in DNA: TGTGCCAGCGGTCCACGGGGCGAGCGGGGGGCCCAAGATACGCAGTATTTT. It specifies CASGPRGERGAQDTQYF.

The DNA for the CDR3 is TGCGCCAGCATGAGGGGGGCGAGCACTGAAGCTTTCTTT. Amino acids: CASMRGASTEAFF. V usage is TRBV5-1 and J usage is TRBJ1-1; TRBD1 is a possible D gene (6 bases). Germline V gives CDR1 SGHRS, CDR2 YFSETQ. The CDR3 has 13 residues. Deletions cut 6 bases from V and 4 bases from J, with 13 bases between.

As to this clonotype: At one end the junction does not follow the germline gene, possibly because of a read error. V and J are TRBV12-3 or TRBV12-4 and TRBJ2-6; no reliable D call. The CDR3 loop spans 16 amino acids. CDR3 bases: TGTGCCGGCAGCCCAACAGATACCTCTGGGGCCAACGTCCTGACTTTC. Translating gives CAGSPTDTSGANVLTF.

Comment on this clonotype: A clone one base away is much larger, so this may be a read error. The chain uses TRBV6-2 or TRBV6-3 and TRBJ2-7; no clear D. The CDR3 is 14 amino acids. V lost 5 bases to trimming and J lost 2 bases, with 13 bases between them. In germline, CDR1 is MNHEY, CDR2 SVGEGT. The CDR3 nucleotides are TGTGCCAGCAGTGATGGGGATTCACCCTACGAGCAGTACTTC. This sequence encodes CASSDGDSPYEQYF.

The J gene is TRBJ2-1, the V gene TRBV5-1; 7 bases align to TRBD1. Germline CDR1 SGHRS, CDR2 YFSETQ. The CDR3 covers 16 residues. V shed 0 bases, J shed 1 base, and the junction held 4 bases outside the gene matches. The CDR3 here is CASSLVATGSYNEQFF. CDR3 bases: TGCGCCAGCAGCTTGGTAGCGACAGGGTCCTACAATGAGCAGTTCTTC.

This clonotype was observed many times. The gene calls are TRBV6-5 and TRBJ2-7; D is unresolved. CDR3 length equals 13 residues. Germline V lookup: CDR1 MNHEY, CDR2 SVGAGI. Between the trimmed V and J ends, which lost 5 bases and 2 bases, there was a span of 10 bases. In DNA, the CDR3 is TGTGCCAGCAGTCCTATCCCCACCTACGAGCAGTACTTC. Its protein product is CASSPIPTYEQYF.

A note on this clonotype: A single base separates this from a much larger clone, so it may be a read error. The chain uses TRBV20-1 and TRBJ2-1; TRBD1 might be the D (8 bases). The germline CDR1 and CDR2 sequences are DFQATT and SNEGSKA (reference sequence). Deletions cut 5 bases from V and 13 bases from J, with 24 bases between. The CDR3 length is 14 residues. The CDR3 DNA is TGCAGTGCTGGCAGGGGGGGACAGGATACATCCCAGTTCTTC. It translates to CSAGRGGQDTSQFF.

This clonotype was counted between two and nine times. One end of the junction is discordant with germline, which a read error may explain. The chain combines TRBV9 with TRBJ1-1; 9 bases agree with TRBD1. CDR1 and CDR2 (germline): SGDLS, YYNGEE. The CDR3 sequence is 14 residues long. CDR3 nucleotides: TGTGTCAGCAGCGCCGGGACAGGGTACACTGAAGCTTTCTTT. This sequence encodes CVSSAGTGYTEAFF.

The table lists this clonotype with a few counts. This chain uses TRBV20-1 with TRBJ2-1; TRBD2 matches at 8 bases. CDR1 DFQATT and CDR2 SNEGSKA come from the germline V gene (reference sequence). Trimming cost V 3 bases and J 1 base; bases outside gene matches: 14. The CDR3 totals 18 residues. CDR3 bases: TGCAGTGCTAGGAATGTTTATGGCGGGGGGAGTTCCTACAATGAGCAGTTCTTC. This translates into CSARNVYGGGSSYNEQFF.

CDR3 sequence (DNA): TGTGCCAGCAGTTCCGGACTAGCGGGGGAGAATGAGCAGTTCTTC. Translated, it gives CASSSGLAGENEQFF. The chain combines TRBV12-3 or TRBV12-4 with TRBJ2-1, with 13 bases fitting TRBD2. V dropped 4 bases and J dropped 7; count of bases not matched to a gene: 4. CDR3 length equals 15 residues.

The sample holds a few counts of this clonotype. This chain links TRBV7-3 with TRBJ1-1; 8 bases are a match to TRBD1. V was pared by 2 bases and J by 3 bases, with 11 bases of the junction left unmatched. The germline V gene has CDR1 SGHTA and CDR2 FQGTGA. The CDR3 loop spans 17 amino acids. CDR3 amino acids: CASSLGAGGVVDTEAFF. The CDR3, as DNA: TGTGCCAGCAGCTTAGGGGCAGGGGGCGTAGTGGACACTGAAGCTTTCTTT.

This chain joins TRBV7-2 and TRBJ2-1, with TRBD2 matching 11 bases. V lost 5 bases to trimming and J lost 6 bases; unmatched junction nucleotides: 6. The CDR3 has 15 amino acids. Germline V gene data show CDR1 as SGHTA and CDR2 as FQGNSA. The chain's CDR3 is CASSQTSGVINEQFF. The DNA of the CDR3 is TGTGCCAGCAGCCAGACTAGCGGGGTCATCAATGAGCAGTTCTTC.

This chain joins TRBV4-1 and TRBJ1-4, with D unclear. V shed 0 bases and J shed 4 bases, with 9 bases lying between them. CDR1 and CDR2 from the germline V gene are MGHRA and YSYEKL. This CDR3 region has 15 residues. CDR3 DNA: TGCGCCAGCAGCCAAGAATGGCGGTTTAATGAAAAACTGTTTTTT. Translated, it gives CASSQEWRFNEKLFF.

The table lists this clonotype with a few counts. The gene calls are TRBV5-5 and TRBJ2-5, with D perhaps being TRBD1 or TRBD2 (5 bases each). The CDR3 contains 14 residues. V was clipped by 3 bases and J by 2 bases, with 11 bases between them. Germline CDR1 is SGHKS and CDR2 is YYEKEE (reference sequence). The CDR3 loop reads CASSSPRGQETQYF. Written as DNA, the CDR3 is TGTGCCAGCAGCTCCCCGAGGGGACAAGAGACCCAGTACTTC.

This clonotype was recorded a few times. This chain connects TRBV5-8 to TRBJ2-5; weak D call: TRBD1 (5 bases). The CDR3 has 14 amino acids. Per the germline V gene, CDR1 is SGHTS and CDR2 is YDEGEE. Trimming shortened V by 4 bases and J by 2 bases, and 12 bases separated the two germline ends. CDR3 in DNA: TGTGCCAGCAGCCCCGACAGAAATCAAGAGACCCAGTACTTC. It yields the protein CASSPDRNQETQYF.

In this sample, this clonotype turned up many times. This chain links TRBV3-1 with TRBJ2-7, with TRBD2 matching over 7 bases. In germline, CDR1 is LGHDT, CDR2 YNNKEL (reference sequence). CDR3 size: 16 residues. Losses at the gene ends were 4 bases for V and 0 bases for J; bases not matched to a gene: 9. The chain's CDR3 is CASSPASGRSSYEQYF. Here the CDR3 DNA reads TGTGCCAGCAGCCCTGCTAGCGGCCGGAGCTCCTACGAGCAGTACTTC.

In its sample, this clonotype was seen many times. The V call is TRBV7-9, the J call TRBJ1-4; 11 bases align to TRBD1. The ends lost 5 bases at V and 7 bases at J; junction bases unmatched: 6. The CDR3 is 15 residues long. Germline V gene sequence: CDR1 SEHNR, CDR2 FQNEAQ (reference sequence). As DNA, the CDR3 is TGTGCCAGCAGCCTGGACAGGGGGCAGTCTGAAAAACTGTTTTTT. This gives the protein CASSLDRGQSEKLFF.

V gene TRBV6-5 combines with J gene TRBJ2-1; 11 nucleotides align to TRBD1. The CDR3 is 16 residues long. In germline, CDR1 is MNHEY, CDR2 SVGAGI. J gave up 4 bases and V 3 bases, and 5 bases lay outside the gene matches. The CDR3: CASSYSGTGGYNEQFF. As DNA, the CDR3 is TGTGCCAGCAGTTATTCCGGGACAGGGGGTTACAATGAGCAGTTCTTC.

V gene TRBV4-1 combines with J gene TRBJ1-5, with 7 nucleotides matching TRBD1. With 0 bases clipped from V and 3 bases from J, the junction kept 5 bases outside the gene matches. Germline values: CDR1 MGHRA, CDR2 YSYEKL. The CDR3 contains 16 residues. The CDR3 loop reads CASSQETTGFNQPQHF. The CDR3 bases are TGCGCCAGCAGCCAAGAGACGACAGGGTTCAATCAGCCCCAGCATTTT.

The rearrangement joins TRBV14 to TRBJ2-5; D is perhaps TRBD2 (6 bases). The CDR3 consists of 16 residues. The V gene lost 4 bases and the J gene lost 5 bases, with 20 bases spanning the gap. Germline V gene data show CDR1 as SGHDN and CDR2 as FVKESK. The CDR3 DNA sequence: TGTGCCAGCAGCCCCCGGAGGGGAAAACCAATTGAGACCCAGTACTTC. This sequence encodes CASSPRRGKPIETQYF.